This T cell receptor (beta chain) was recorded in a study of OX40 agonist ivuxolimab in advanced cancers. The repertoire was sequenced with immunoSEQ multiplex PCR; TCRdb's copy has only in-frame clones and lacks some. In the table there are 7,900 or so clones, roughly 87% of which are singletons. CDR3 size: 15 residues. Trimming shortened V by 0 bases and J by 7 bases, and 13 bases separated the two germline ends. Germline CDR1 is SGDLS and CDR2 is YYNGEE. The clonotype originates from an adult with an advanced solid tumor such as melanoma, head and neck, liver or kidney cancer. J is TRBJ2-2 and V is TRBV9; possible D gene TRBD2, 6 bases. Material: CD4+ or CD8+ T cells sorted from blood, obtained in a trial of the OX40 agonist ivuxolimab. CDR3 loop: CASSVGGGRGGELFF. Here the CDR3 DNA reads TGTGCCAGCAGCGTAGGGGGAGGTCGTGGCGGGGAGCTGTTTTTT.